One and the same sample provided the 30 T cell receptor beta chains below, sequenced in a study of T cell repertoires in cytomegalovirus infection (dated by TCRdb to between 2018 and 2020). TCRdb shows the sequencer as Illumina HiSeq 1500. The public sequencing data were trimmed at Q25 with fastp and processed into clonotypes with MiXCR by TCRdb, which kept only in-frame beta chains. Identical CDR3 protein sequences are pooled into one entry, listed with their most common genes and DNA. This sample has roughly 600,000 distinct CDR3 sequences in its table, and 20% to 30% of those were observed once. The top ten clonotypes cover 6.5% to 10% of the sample. The sample comprised CD8+ T cells from PBMCs. The receptors shown here come from a human donor in good health (CMV status not recorded). Some clones in this sample may be carry-over from other donors' samples.

The rearrangement uses TRBV24-1 and TRBJ2-1; the match to TRBD2 covers 8 bases. The V gene's germline CDR1 is KGHDR and CDR2 SFDVKD. Trimming removed 1 base from V and 7 bases from J; junction bases left unmatched: 8. The CDR3 extends over 16 amino acids. The CDR3, as DNA: TGTGCCACCAGTGATTTAGAGGCGGGGGGCCGAAATGAGCAGTTCTTC. This gives the protein CATSDLEAGGRNEQFF.

J is TRBJ2-1 and V is TRBV19, with TRBD2 identical over 12 bases. Germline CDR1 reads LNHDA; CDR2 reads SQIVND (reference sequence). The V and J ends lost 7 bases and 5 bases, in that order; junction bases with no gene match: 6. The CDR3 loop spans 15 amino acids. For the CDR3, the DNA is TGTGCCAGTACCCGGGGACTAGCGGGCCACAATGAGCAGTTCTTC. As protein: CASTRGLAGHNEQFF.

The chain is built from TRBV25-1 and TRBJ1-5, with a weak D call TRBD1 (5 bases). CDR1 is MGHDK and CDR2 is SYGVNS in the germline V gene. This CDR3 spans 12 amino acids. V was shortened by 7 bases and J by 4 bases, with 8 bases between the two germline ends. CDR3 sequence: CASNRGNQPQHF. CDR3 coding DNA: TGTGCCAGCAACCGGGGGAATCAGCCCCAGCATTTT.

As concerns this clonotype: A read error may explain this, as a much larger clone is one base away. The V gene is TRBV7-9, the J gene TRBJ2-7; D not resolved. The ends were cut back, 4 bases at V and 5 bases at J, with 6 bases in the middle. The CDR3 is made up of 11 amino acids. The germline V gene has CDR1 SEHNR and CDR2 FQNEAQ (reference sequence). The CDR3 sequence is CASSSWNEQYF. DNA for the CDR3: TGTGCCAGCAGCTCATGGAACGAGCAGTACTTC.

This clonotype was detected only a few times. This chain connects TRBV6-2 or TRBV6-3 to TRBJ2-5, with D tentatively TRBD1 (6 bases). Germline V gene data show CDR1 as MNHEY and CDR2 as SVGEGT. The CDR3 is 15 amino acids. V was cut by 4 bases and J by 2 bases, with 14 bases left in between. The CDR3 sequence: CASSSLSDRQETQYF. The CDR3 bases are TGTGCCAGCAGTTCCCTGTCGGACAGACAAGAGACCCAGTACTTC.

The gene calls are TRBV2 and TRBJ2-7, with no clear D. The V gene lost 8 bases and the J gene lost 2 bases, with 13 bases spanning the gap. The CDR3 spans 13 residues. In germline, CDR1 is SNHLY, CDR2 FYNNEI. Written as DNA, the CDR3 is TGTGCCAGCTTCCGTGACAAGACCTACGAGCAGTACGTC. It is translated as CASFRDKTYEQYV.

This clonotype was counted at least ten times. The chain couples TRBV7-6 to TRBJ1-1; tentative D call: TRBD1 (5 bases). CDR1 is SGHVS, CDR2 FNYEAQ, per germline. The CDR3 contains 15 residues. Trimming left V 5 bases short and J 3 bases short, with 16 bases between. CDR3 DNA sequence: TGTGCCAGCAGCCCTGGGGGAGGTTCGGACACTGAAGCTTTCTTT. Protein product: CASSPGGGSDTEAFF. Using reference TRBV7-6 and TRBJ1-1 for the parts outside the CDR3, the full variable domain is GAGVSQSPRYKVTKRGQDVALRCDPISGHVSLYWYRQALGQGPEFLTYFNYEAQQDKSGLPNDRFSAERPEGSISTLTIQRTEQRDSAMYRCASSPGGGSDTEAFFGQGTRLTVV.

The chain joins TRBV7-9 to TRBJ2-7; no clear D gene. Germline V CDR1 and CDR2: SEHNR, FQNEAQ (reference sequence). V lost 1 base and J 9 bases, leaving 7 bases between the germline ends. This CDR3 region has 11 residues. CDR3 amino acids: CASSLGPVQYF. The CDR3 bases are TGTGCCAGCAGCTTAGGTCCGGTGCAGTACTTC.

This clonotype was counted at least ten times. The rearrangement joins TRBV4-3 to TRBJ1-6; D ambiguous. Trimming left V 0 bases short and J 10 bases short, with 13 bases between. Germline values: CDR1 LGHNA, CDR2 YSLEER. The CDR3 totals 15 residues. The CDR3 DNA is TGCGCCAGCAGCCAAGATCCGGTCGCGGGATCACCCCTCCACTTT. Translation gives CASSQDPVAGSPLHF.

DNA for the CDR3: TGCAGCGTTGAAGGTAGCGGGGGTAAGCAGTTCTTC. Protein product: CSVEGSGGKQFF. The chain recombines TRBV29-1 with TRBJ2-1; 9 bases are shared with TRBD2. The length of the CDR3 is 12 residues. V shed 1 base and J 11 bases; nucleotides not matched to a gene: 3. Germline assignment: CDR1 SQVTM and CDR2 ANQGSEA.

V is TRBV25-1 and J is TRBJ2-3; 9 bases match TRBD2. V dropped 8 bases and J dropped 5; count of bases not matched to a gene: 11. Germline V gives CDR1 MGHDK, CDR2 SYGVNS. There are 15 residues in the CDR3. For the CDR3, the DNA is TGTGCCAGCGGCCCGGGACTAGCCATTCAAGATACGCAGTATTTT. Translating it yields CASGPGLAIQDTQYF. The variable domain in full, with the rest retrieved from reference TRBV25-1 and TRBJ2-3, is EADIYQTPRYLVIGTGKKITLECSQTMGHDKMYWYQQDPGMELHLIHYSYGVNSTEKGDLSSESTVSRIRTEHFPLTLESARPSHTSQYLCASGPGLAIQDTQYFGPGTRLTVL.

This clonotype was counted between two and nine times. The CDR3 nucleotides read TGTGCCAGCAGCCCCGCCGGCCGAATCTCTGGGGCCAACGTCCTGACTTTC. Residues: CASSPAGRISGANVLTF. The chain is built from TRBV7-9 and TRBJ2-6; D unresolved. Germline V gene data show CDR1 as SEHNR and CDR2 as FQNEAQ (reference sequence). The CDR3 extends over 17 amino acids. V gave up 5 bases and J gave up 0 bases, with 14 bases separating them.

This rearrangement joins TRBV6-8 to TRBJ2-3, with 9 positions matching TRBD2. The V gene end was trimmed by 7 bases and the J gene end by 5 bases; junction bases not matched to a gene: 13. Per germline, CDR1 MNHGY and CDR2 SAAAGT. The CDR3 consists of 16 residues. CDR3 region: CASNSIVERGVDTQYF. Written as DNA, the CDR3 is TGTGCCAGCAATTCCATTGTGGAGCGGGGGGTAGATACGCAGTATTTT.

The J gene is TRBJ2-5, the V gene TRBV5-6; TRBD1 agrees at 8 bases. Trimming cost V 0 bases and J 4 bases; bases outside gene matches: 8. Germline CDR1 is SGHDT and CDR2 is YYEEEE. The CDR3 spans 16 residues. As DNA, the CDR3 is TGTGCCAGCAGCTTGGACGGGTCCAGGGGGCTAGAGACCCAGTACTTC. Its protein product is CASSLDGSRGLETQYF.

In regard to this clonotype: The junction departs from germline at one end; a sequencing error may be responsible. The J gene is TRBJ2-3, the V gene TRBV20-1, with 8 positions matching TRBD1. The CDR3 covers 13 residues. The V gene's germline CDR1 is DFQATT and CDR2 SNEGSKA (reference sequence). CDR3 residues: CSAWTGSADMQYF. DNA for the CDR3: TGCAGTGCTTGGACAGGGTCGGCAGATATGCAGTATTTT.

This clonotype has ten or more counts. V usage is TRBV25-1 and J usage is TRBJ1-1, with D uncertain. V was clipped by 2 bases and J by 4 bases, with 14 bases between them. CDR3 length: 15 amino acids. The germline gives CDR1 MGHDK, CDR2 SYGVNS. The CDR3 region has the DNA TGTGCCAGCAGTGAAATGGAGGGAGTATTCACTGAAGCTTTCTTT. Protein: CASSEMEGVFTEAFF.

The chain links TRBV29-1 to TRBJ2-1; 10 bases are shared with TRBD2. The CDR3 loop spans 16 amino acids. Germline CDR1 is SQVTM and CDR2 is ANQGSEA. V trimming: 0 bases; J trimming: 7 bases; junction bases outside the gene matches: 9. The CDR3 region is CSVEDPAGGVKNEQFF. In nucleotides, the CDR3 is TGCAGCGTTGAAGACCCAGCGGGGGGGGTAAAGAATGAGCAGTTCTTC.

Details on this clonotype: A single base separates this from a much larger clone, so it may be a read error. This chain joins TRBV7-9 and TRBJ2-7; 8 bases are shared with TRBD1. This CDR3 comprises 13 residues. CDR1 is SEHNR and CDR2 is FQNEAQ in the germline V gene (reference sequence). CDR3 residues: CVSGGQGGYEQYF. DNA for the CDR3: TGTGTCAGCGGCGGACAGGGTGGTTACGAGCAGTACTTC.

This clonotype was found a few times. V is TRBV27 and J is TRBJ2-3, with 9 bases identical to TRBD1. Per germline, CDR1 MNHEY and CDR2 SMNVEV (reference sequence). There are 15 residues in the CDR3. Trimming took 3 bases from V and 4 from J; bases not matched to a gene: 5. The CDR3: CASSFRDREPDTQYF. The CDR3 nucleotides read TGTGCCAGCAGTTTCCGGGACAGGGAACCAGATACGCAGTATTTT.

This clonotype has only a few counts. CDR3 nucleotide sequence: TGCGCCAGCAGCCGCGTAAGGGCCTACAATGAGCAGTTCTTC. Amino acids: CASSRVRAYNEQFF. This chain connects TRBV4-3 to TRBJ2-1; D call uncertain. CDR1 LGHNA and CDR2 YSLEER come from the germline V gene. V was trimmed by 4 bases and J by 2 bases, leaving 9 bases between them. This CDR3 contains 14 residues.

CDR3 residues: CSVEEAGEYGYTF. The DNA of the CDR3 is TGCAGCGTTGAAGAGGCAGGCGAATATGGCTACACCTTC. The rearrangement joins TRBV29-1 to TRBJ1-2; D is unclear. CDR3 length: 13 residues. Trimming removed 0 bases at V and 5 bases at J, with 10 bases between. The germline gives CDR1 SQVTM, CDR2 ANQGSEA.

The sample holds many counts of this clonotype. The CDR3 sequence is CASSLAFTSTDTQYF. CDR3 nucleotides: TGTGCCAGCAGTTTAGCGTTCACCAGCACAGATACGCAGTATTTT. The chain employs TRBV28 and TRBJ2-3; D not resolved. The CDR3 contains 15 residues. Germline V CDR1 and CDR2: MDHEN, SYDVKM. V lost 2 bases and J 0 bases, leaving 9 bases between the germline ends.

A single count supports this clonotype. This chain joins TRBV2 and TRBJ2-1; D tentatively reads TRBD1 or TRBD2 (5 bases each). The CDR3 spans 12 residues. Trimming shortened V by 10 bases and J by 0 bases, and 7 bases separated the two germline ends. Germline CDR1 and CDR2: SNHLY and FYNNEI. The CDR3, as DNA: TGTGCCACAGGGAGCTCCTACAATGAGCAGTTCTTC. It specifies CATGSSYNEQFF.

This clonotype has a handful of counts. V is TRBV6-5 and J is TRBJ1-1, with D possibly being TRBD1 (5 bases). Germline V gene lookup returns CDR1 MNHEY and CDR2 SVGAGI. This CDR3 is 16 amino acids long. V was trimmed by 0 bases and J by 1 base, leaving 12 bases between them. The CDR3 bases are TGTGCCAGCAGTTACTCGACTCCAGGGACGAACACTGAAGCTTTCTTT. It codes for CASSYSTPGTNTEAFF.

This clonotype was seen at least ten times. This chain joins TRBV7-8 and TRBJ2-1; no clear D gene. The CDR3 runs to 19 residues. The V end lost 4 bases, the J end lost 3 bases, and 25 bases lay between the germline ends. CDR1 and CDR2 from the germline V gene are SGHVS and FQNEAQ. This CDR3 is CASSYVEVPKYFIYNEQFF. DNA for the CDR3: TGTGCCAGCAGCTACGTTGAGGTCCCCAAATATTTTATCTACAATGAGCAGTTCTTC.

The rearrangement links TRBV20-1 to TRBJ2-7, with 7 bases aligning to TRBD1. Germline CDR1 is DFQATT and CDR2 is SNEGSKA (reference sequence). The CDR3 runs 16 residues. The CDR3 sequence: CSTTTLTGTVPYEQYV. As DNA, the CDR3 is TGCAGCACCACTACCTTAACCGGGACAGTCCCCTACGAGCAGTACGTC.

This clonotype was counted only a few times. This chain uses TRBV15 with TRBJ1-2; 8 bases line up with TRBD1. Per germline, CDR1 LNHNV and CDR2 YYDKDF (reference sequence). Trimming cost V 1 base and J 4 bases; bases outside gene matches: 5. The CDR3 covers 15 residues. Here the CDR3 DNA reads TGTGCCACCAGCAGAGTTGTTCAGGGGGCCTATGGCTACACCTTC. It specifies CATSRVVQGAYGYTF.

This clonotype was observed at least ten times. The chain is built from TRBV7-6 and TRBJ2-1; unclear D gene. Germline V gives CDR1 SGHVS, CDR2 FNYEAQ. This CDR3 region has 13 residues. With 0 bases removed from V and 6 bases from J, the gap between germline ends came to 6 bases. The CDR3 sequence: CASSLAPGNEQFF. CDR3 sequence (DNA): TGTGCCAGCAGCTTAGCACCGGGCAATGAGCAGTTCTTC.

In this sample, this clonotype turned up a few times. The rearrangement joins TRBV19 to TRBJ1-1; the D gene is possibly TRBD1 (5 bases). Trimming removed 5 bases from V and 2 bases from J, with 9 bases in between. This CDR3 comprises 13 residues. CDR1 LNHDA and CDR2 SQIVND come from the germline V gene (reference sequence). CDR3 bases: TGTGCCAGTAGTCATGACAGTAACACTGAAGCTTTCTTT. The encoded protein is CASSHDSNTEAFF.

This chain connects TRBV6-5 to TRBJ2-1; possibly TRBD1 or TRBD2 for D (5 bases each). Trimming shortened V by 0 bases and J by 6 bases, and 12 bases separated the two germline ends. CDR1 and CDR2 from the germline V gene are MNHEY and SVGAGI. The CDR3 spans 15 residues. The CDR3 loop reads CASSYSGPLPNEQFF. The CDR3, as DNA: TGTGCCAGCAGTTACTCGGGACCGCTTCCCAATGAGCAGTTCTTC.